This T cell receptor (beta chain) was found in a study of tumor-infiltrating lymphocytes in primary liver carcinoma. This CDR3 region has 11 residues. The ends were cut back, 6 bases at V and 7 bases at J, with 7 bases in the middle. Germline V gene lookup returns CDR1 MNHNY and CDR2 SVGAGI (reference sequence). Bulk tissue was left unsorted, and RNA and DNA were co-extracted from about 20-30 mg of it. Tumor samples all exceeded 75% viable tumor cells. With 400 to 550 ng total RNA as template and a constant-region primer, TCR beta cDNA was made. ARM-PCR was slightly modified, and three nested multiplex PCR rounds with it gave rise to the TCR beta libraries. TRBV1-TRBV30 forward primers and a C-beta reverse primer were used in the first two PCR rounds, which each ran for ten to eleven cycles. TCRdb called the multiplex PCR reads again in MiXCR, with one record for every CDR3 protein. The sample records 100,000 or so distinct CDR3 sequences, roughly 69% being singletons.

On this clonotype: What it binds is not known.

Study-wide results and caveats: Significantly greater top-250-clone fractions characterized tumors relative to blood (p = 0.039).

Sequencing was done on a sample of liver tumor tissue from sampling region 5. Stated subset: tumor region T5, tumor centre. This rearrangement joins TRBV6-6 to TRBJ1-5, with D uncertain. This receptor was obtained from a woman in her fifties or sixties with primary liver carcinoma and hepatitis B virus infection. As DNA, the CDR3 is TGTGCCAGCAGCCTGGACCAGCCCCAGCATTTT. This translates into CASSLDQPQHF.